The 10 T cell receptor beta chains below were found in one sample sequenced in a study of T cell changes during pregnancy in multiple sclerosis. Data came from immunoSEQ multiplex PCR; TCRdb stores just in-frame clones and leaves some out. This sample carries some 41,000 clones, 90% of them seen once, and the ten largest clones take 9% to 10%. This sample comprised CD8+ T cells from peripheral blood mononuclear cells, obtained in the first trimester of pregnancy. These receptors were obtained from a female donor with multiple sclerosis, enrolled in a pregnancy study.

This chain connects TRBV7-9 to TRBJ2-1; the D is unclear. The germline CDR1 and CDR2 sequences are SEHNR and FQNEAQ (reference sequence). Trimming took 2 bases from V and 0 from J, leaving 11 bases between them. The CDR3 has 16 amino acids. The CDR3 DNA reads as TGTGCCAGCAGCTTACTCAAGTTGAGCTCCTACAATGAGCAGTTCTTC. This sequence encodes CASSLLKLSSYNEQFF.

The chain recombines TRBV10-3 with TRBJ2-7, with 8 bases matching TRBD1. Germline CDR1 is ENHRY and CDR2 is SYGVKD. Trimming cost V 7 bases and J 5 bases; bases outside gene matches: 4. The CDR3 runs 12 residues. CDR3 amino acids: CAINGQGHEQYF. CDR3 DNA: TGTGCCATCAACGGACAGGGCCACGAGCAGTACTTC.

This chain links TRBV19 with TRBJ1-4; D is perhaps TRBD1 (5 bases). Germline loops: CDR1 LNHDA, CDR2 SQIVND (reference sequence). CDR3 length equals 16 residues. V was pared by 1 base and J by 6 bases, with 15 bases between. The CDR3 DNA sequence: TGTGCCAGTAGTATAGGGCGCCGGGGGAGGGATGAAAAACTGTTTTTT. Residues: CASSIGRRGRDEKLFF.

The chain recombines TRBV6-5 with TRBJ2-1, with 8 positions matching TRBD2. The CDR3 totals 15 residues. The germline CDR1 and CDR2 sequences are MNHEY and SVGAGI. J was trimmed by 8 bases and V by 6 bases; bases with no gene match: 12. CDR3 sequence: CASRQRELPFYEQFF. The CDR3 DNA is TGTGCCAGCAGACAGCGGGAGCTACCCTTCTATGAGCAGTTCTTC.

This chain connects TRBV10-2 to TRBJ2-7; maybe TRBD1 (6 bases). The germline CDR1 and CDR2 sequences are WSHSY and SAAADI. Trimming took off 5 bases at V and 6 bases at J, with 11 bases between the two ends. This CDR3 contains 12 residues. CDR3 protein: CASSPGQIEQYF. The CDR3 DNA sequence: TGCGCCAGCAGTCCGGGACAAATCGAGCAGTACTTC.

The gene calls are TRBV2 and TRBJ2-7, with TRBD2 identical over 7 bases. CDR3 length: 13 residues. In germline, CDR1 is SNHLY, CDR2 FYNNEI. J was trimmed by 12 bases and V by 6 bases; bases with no gene match: 14. CDR3: CASRPAGRNDPYF. Written as DNA, the CDR3 is TGTGCCAGCAGGCCAGCGGGACGAAATGATCCGTACTTC.

The chain employs TRBV4-1 and TRBJ1-5; TRBD1 is a possible D gene (6 bases). V was pared by 0 bases and J by 2 bases, with 14 bases between. Germline values: CDR1 MGHRA, CDR2 YSYEKL. The CDR3 contains 17 residues. CDR3 residues: CASSQEHPGAGNQPQHF. CDR3 DNA: TGCGCCAGCAGCCAAGAGCACCCAGGGGCGGGCAATCAGCCCCAGCATTTT.

V and J are TRBV19 and TRBJ2-7, with 10 nucleotides matching TRBD2. The CDR3 has 15 amino acids. Per germline, CDR1 LNHDA and CDR2 SQIVND (reference sequence). V shed 6 bases and J 3 bases; nucleotides not matched to a gene: 8. This CDR3 is CASRTGTSAYYEQYF. The DNA for the CDR3 is TGTGCCAGTAGGACCGGGACTAGCGCCTACTACGAGCAGTACTTC.

The chain carries TRBV19 and TRBJ1-1, with TRBD1 as a possible D gene (6 bases). CDR3 size: 15 residues. From germline, CDR1 is LNHDA and CDR2 SQIVND (reference sequence). With 1 base removed from V and 5 bases from J, the gap between germline ends came to 14 bases. This chain's CDR3 is CASSIVRQGKTEAFF. CDR3 bases: TGTGCCAGTAGTATAGTACGTCAGGGGAAAACTGAAGCTTTCTTT.

The rearrangement links TRBV25-1 to TRBJ1-6; D remains unclear. V gave up 7 bases and J gave up 7 bases, with 14 bases separating them. There are 14 residues in the CDR3. CDR1 is MGHDK and CDR2 is SYGVNS in the germline V gene. In DNA, the CDR3 is TGTGCCAGCATGAGGAGTATACCCAATTCACCCCTCCACTTT. Translated, it gives CASMRSIPNSPLHF.